The clone carrying this T cell receptor beta chain showed up just once. One end of the junction does not line up with germline, which may come from a read error. This record belongs to a study of blood T cells in healthy people across ages. A second about 7 to 12 cycle PCR used barcoded and J-beta primers. MiXCR, applied by TCRdb to the 5' RACE reads, yields one record per CDR3 protein. Of fewer than 900,000 distinct CDR3 sequences listed, around 49% are singletons. Germline-derived CDR1 and CDR2 are LNHNV and YYDKDF (reference sequence). CDR3 length: 14 amino acids. The sequenced material came from blood. V is TRBV15 and J is TRBJ2-5; D possibly corresponds to TRBD1 (6 bases). This receptor was identified in a woman aged 60-70 years in good health. The DNA of the CDR3 is TGCGCCACCAGCAGAGCAGGGGACCAAGAGACCCAGTACTTC. It translates to CATSRAGDQETQYF.